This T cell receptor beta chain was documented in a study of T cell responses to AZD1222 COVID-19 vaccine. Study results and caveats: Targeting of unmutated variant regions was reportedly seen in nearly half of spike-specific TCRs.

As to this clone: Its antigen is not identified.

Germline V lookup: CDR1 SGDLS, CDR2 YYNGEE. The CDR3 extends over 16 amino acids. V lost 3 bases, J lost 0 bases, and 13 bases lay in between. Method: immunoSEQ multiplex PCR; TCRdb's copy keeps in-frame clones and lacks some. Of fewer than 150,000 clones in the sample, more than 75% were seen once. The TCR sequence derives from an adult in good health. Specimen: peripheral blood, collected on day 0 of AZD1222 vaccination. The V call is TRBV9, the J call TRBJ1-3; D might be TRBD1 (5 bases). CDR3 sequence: CASSAIRGYSGNTIYF. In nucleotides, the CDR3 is TGTGCCAGCAGCGCAATTCGGGGGTACTCTGGAAACACCATATATTTT.